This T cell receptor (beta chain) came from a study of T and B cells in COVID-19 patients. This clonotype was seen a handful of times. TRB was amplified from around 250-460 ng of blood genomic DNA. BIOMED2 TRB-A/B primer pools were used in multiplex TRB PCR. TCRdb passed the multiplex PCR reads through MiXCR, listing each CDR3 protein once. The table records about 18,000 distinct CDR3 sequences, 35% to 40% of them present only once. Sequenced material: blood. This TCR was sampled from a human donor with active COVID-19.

The CDR3 nucleotides read TGTGCCAGCAGCTTGGTTAGCGGGGGCACAGATACGCAGTATTTT. Amino acid sequence: CASSLVSGGTDTQYF. This chain links TRBV5-6 with TRBJ2-3; 8 bases line up with TRBD2. This CDR3 has 15 amino acids. From germline, CDR1 is SGHDT and CDR2 YYEEEE. V lost 0 bases, J lost 1 base, and 1 base stayed unmatched.